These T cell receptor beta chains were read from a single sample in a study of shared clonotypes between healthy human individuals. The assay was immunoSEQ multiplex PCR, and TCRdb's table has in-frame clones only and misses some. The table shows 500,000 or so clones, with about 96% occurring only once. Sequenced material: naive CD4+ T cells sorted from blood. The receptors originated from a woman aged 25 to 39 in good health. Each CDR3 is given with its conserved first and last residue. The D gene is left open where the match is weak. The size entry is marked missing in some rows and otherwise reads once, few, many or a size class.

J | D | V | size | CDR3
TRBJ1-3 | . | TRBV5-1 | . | CASSPSGGPGNTIYF
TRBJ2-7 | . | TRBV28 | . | CASSSSVYEQYF
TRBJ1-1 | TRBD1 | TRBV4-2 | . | CASSQAGQGVTEAFF
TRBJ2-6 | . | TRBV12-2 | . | CASRLAGSGANVLTF
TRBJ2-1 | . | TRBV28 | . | CASSLDPVADNEQFF
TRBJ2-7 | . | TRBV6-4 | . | CASSDSPYEQYF
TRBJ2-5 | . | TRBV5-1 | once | CASSLGGDGETQYF
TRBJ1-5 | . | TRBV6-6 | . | CASSQRQSNQPQHF
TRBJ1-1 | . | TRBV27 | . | CASSYRPQGFTEAFF
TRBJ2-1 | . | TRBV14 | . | CASSQDLVLNEQFF
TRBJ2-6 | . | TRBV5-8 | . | CASSFGQISSGANVLTF
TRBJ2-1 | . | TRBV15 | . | CATSRAVFTSDEQFF
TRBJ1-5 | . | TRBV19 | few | CASSPAQLEQPQHF
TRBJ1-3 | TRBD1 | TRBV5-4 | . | CASSFGDRDQNTIYF
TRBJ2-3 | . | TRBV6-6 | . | CASSYSGGASTDTQYF
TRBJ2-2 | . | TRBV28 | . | CASSIREHTGELFF
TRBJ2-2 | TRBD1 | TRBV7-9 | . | CASSGQGNTGELFF
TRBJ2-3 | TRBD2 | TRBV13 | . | CASSPPGLADTDTQYF
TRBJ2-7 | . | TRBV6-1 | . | CASSFRAEYEQYF
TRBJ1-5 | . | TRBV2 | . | CASLVNRGNQPQHF
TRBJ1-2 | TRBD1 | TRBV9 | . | CASSGRQGSYGYTF
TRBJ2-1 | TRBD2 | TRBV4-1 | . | CASSQAGDYSHNEQFF
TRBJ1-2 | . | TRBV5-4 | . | CASSLDLLSGYTF
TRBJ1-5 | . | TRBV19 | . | CASSIEAGNQPQHF
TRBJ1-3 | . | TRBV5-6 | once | CASSLGPISGSGNTIYF
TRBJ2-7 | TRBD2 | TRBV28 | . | CASGLAGLYEQYF
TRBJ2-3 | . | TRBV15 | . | CATSGAGAGTQADTQYF
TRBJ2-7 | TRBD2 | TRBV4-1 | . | CASSHSPGLVYEQYF
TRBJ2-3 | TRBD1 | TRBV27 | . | CASSLDRGTDTQYF
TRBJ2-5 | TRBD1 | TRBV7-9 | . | CASSLEGQTDF
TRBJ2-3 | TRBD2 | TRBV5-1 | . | CASSQPLAGQDTQYF
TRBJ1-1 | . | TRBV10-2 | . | CASILPRGANTEAFF
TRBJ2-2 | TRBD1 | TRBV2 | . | CASSVQGGINTGELFF
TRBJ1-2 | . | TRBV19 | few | CASSRTPYGYTF
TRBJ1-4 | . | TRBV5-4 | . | CASSYSGLGGEKLFF
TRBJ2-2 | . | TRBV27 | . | CASSFYGRNTGELFF
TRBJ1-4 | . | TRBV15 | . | CATSRDRAANEKLFF
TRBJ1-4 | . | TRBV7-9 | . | CASSTPLNLANEKLFF
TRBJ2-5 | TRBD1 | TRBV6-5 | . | CASSYNTGAKTQYF
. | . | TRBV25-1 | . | CASSPQAGRGNYEQYF
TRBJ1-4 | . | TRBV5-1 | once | CASSYRDTNEKLFF
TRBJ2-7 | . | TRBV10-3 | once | CAISWGGGPSSHEQYF
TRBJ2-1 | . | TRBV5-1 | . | CASSLGASYDNEQFF
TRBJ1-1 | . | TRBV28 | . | CASSSPQGWGTEAFF
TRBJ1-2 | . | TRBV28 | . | CASSLWRVGGYTF
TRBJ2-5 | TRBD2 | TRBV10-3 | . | CAISDSGTSGQETQYF